The clone carrying this TCR beta chain was counted between two and nine times. Its antigen is not identified. The sample is drawn from a study of PD-1 blockade in classical Hodgkin lymphoma. Study-wide results and caveats: The study reported lower baseline TCR diversity in newly diagnosed patients than in healthy donors.

Clones were read by immunoSEQ multiplex PCR, and TCRdb kept only the in-frame ones, dropping some. The top ten clones hold about 0.33% of a sample with around 29,000 clones, 80% to 90% of them seen once. Time point given: newly diagnosed, previously untreated cHL patient sample. Magnetic negative selection purified CD4+ T cells from thawed PBMCs. Newly diagnosed classical Hodgkin lymphoma PBMCs, still untreated, provided the comparison samples. V shed 0 bases and J 6 bases; nucleotides not matched to a gene: 5. This CDR3 comprises 16 residues. CDR1 and CDR2 from the germline V gene are KGHSH and LQKENI.

The gene calls are TRBV18 and TRBJ1-3, with 10 bases fitting TRBD1. The specimen was CD4+ T cells from blood. The source is a human donor with classical Hodgkin lymphoma. CDR3 in DNA: TGTGCCAGCTCACCACCCAACGACAGGGGGCAAAACACCATATATTTT. This gives the protein CASSPPNDRGQNTIYF.